The next 24 T cell receptor beta chains were all read from a single sample in a study of control samples from healthy donors and cancer patients. The table came from immunoSEQ multiplex PCR; TCRdb's copy has only in-frame clones and leaves some out. The sample lists 130,000 to 150,000 clones; 70% to 90% were seen once. Specimen: blood. These receptors were taken from a woman in her 30s in good health.

The genes are TRBV4-1 and TRBJ1-1; D is unresolved. The V gene's germline CDR1 is MGHRA and CDR2 YSYEKL. Trimming cost V 0 bases and J 3 bases, with 11 bases left between them. The CDR3 has 15 residues. CDR3 protein: CASSQEGIGYTEAFF. CDR3 nucleotide sequence: TGCGCCAGCAGCCAAGAAGGTATAGGCTACACTGAAGCTTTCTTT.

The chain carries TRBV4-1 and TRBJ2-7; a possible D gene is TRBD2 (5 bases). The CDR3 runs to 13 residues. V lost 1 base to trimming and J lost 1 base, with 5 bases between them. Looked up from germline, CDR1 is MGHRA and CDR2 is YSYEKL. The CDR3 spells CASSQAGSYEQYF. CDR3 DNA sequence: TGCGCCAGCAGCCAAGCGGGATCCTACGAGCAGTACTTC.

The CDR3 loop reads CASRGVRFSSYEQYF. The CDR3 coding sequence is TGTGCCAGCAGGGGCGTGAGGTTTAGTTCCTACGAGCAGTACTTC. J is TRBJ2-7 and V is TRBV2; D gene uncertain. V was cut by 6 bases and J by 1 base, with 16 bases left in between. CDR1 SNHLY and CDR2 FYNNEI come from the germline V gene. The CDR3 covers 15 residues.

J is TRBJ1-1 and V is TRBV5-1; tentative D call: TRBD1 (5 bases). Germline V gene lookup returns CDR1 SGHRS and CDR2 YFSETQ. The CDR3 loop spans 14 amino acids. Trimming removed 0 bases from V and 1 base from J, with 7 bases in between. The chain's CDR3 is CASSLGDENTEAFF. In DNA, the CDR3 is TGCGCCAGCAGCTTGGGGGACGAGAACACTGAAGCTTTCTTT.

With respect to this clone: Other DNA sequences of this sample code for an identical CDR3. The gene calls are TRBV4-1 and TRBJ1-5; 9 nucleotides match TRBD1. CDR1 and CDR2 (germline): MGHRA, YSYEKL. The CDR3 covers 13 residues. Unmatched junction bases numbered 11, after V lost 4 bases and J lost 16 bases. CDR3 in amino acids: CASSLLPGQGIHF. In nucleotides, the CDR3 is TGCGCCAGCAGCCTCCTACCGGGACAGGGTATCCATTTT.

The chain has TRBV9 and TRBJ1-2; 7 positions agree with TRBD1. Germline V gene lookup returns CDR1 SGDLS and CDR2 YYNGEE. Germline trimming cut 3 bases from V and 6 bases from J; bases unmatched to any gene: 8. The CDR3 runs to 14 residues. CDR3 residues: CASSGDTGADGYTF. The CDR3 DNA follows: TGTGCCAGCAGCGGCGATACAGGGGCGGATGGCTACACCTTC.

This clone was recorded once. This sequence joins TRBV19 and TRBJ1-1; 8 bases line up with TRBD1. Germline values: CDR1 LNHDA, CDR2 SQIVND (reference sequence). The CDR3 sequence is 14 residues long. The ends lost 6 bases at V and 1 base at J; junction bases unmatched: 4. CDR3 sequence (DNA): TGTGCCAGTAGACTACAGGGGGGGAACACTGAAGCTTTCTTT. Translation gives CASRLQGGNTEAFF.

CDR3 nucleotides: TGTGCCAGCAGTAATACCGTAACCTACGAGCAGTACTTC. It is translated as CASSNTVTYEQYF. The J gene is TRBJ2-7, the V gene TRBV2, with D unresolved. V was trimmed by 5 bases and J by 2 bases, leaving 10 bases between them. Per germline, CDR1 SNHLY and CDR2 FYNNEI. This CDR3 is 13 amino acids long.

The rearrangement links TRBV7-9 to TRBJ2-4; TRBD2 matches 13 bases. V shed 1 base, J shed 1 base, and the junction held 7 bases outside the gene matches. Germline CDR1 is SEHNR and CDR2 is FQNEAQ (reference sequence). The length of the CDR3 is 19 residues. CDR3 residues: CASSLEPLTSGRAKNIQYF. DNA for the CDR3: TGTGCCAGCAGCTTAGAACCCCTGACTAGCGGGAGGGCCAAAAACATTCAGTACTTC.

The chain uses TRBV6-5 and TRBJ1-2; D perhaps matches TRBD1 (5 bases). The CDR3 length is 13 residues. V gave up 2 bases and J gave up 8 bases, with 12 bases separating them. Germline CDR1 and CDR2: MNHEY and SVGAGI. The CDR3 here is CASSYEGREGYTF. The CDR3 coding sequence is TGTGCCAGCAGTTACGAGGGGCGGGAGGGCTACACCTTC.

This clone was seen a few times. The chain uses TRBV5-4 and TRBJ1-4; 8 nucleotides align to TRBD1. The length of the CDR3 is 16 residues. V shed 0 bases and J 3 bases; nucleotides not matched to a gene: 4. Germline values: CDR1 SGHNT, CDR2 YYREEE (reference sequence). The CDR3 DNA reads TGTGCCAGCAGCTTGGACAGGGGGTCGGCTAATGAAAAACTGTTTTTT. The encoded protein is CASSLDRGSANEKLFF.

This sequence joins TRBV9 and TRBJ2-5, with 7 bases lining up with TRBD2. Germline CDR1 and CDR2: SGDLS and YYNGEE. The CDR3 contains 15 residues. With V trimmed by 4 bases and J by 2 bases, 8 bases remained unmatched. The CDR3 here is CASSLGERGQETQYF. In DNA, the CDR3 is TGTGCCAGCAGCCTGGGGGAGCGGGGACAAGAGACCCAGTACTTC. Complete variable domain (other parts from reference TRBV9 and TRBJ2-5): DSGVTQTPKHLITATGQRVTLRCSPRSGDLSVYWYQQSLDQGLQFLIQYYNGEERAKGNILERFSAQQFPDLHSELNLSSLELGDSALYFCASSLGERGQETQYFGPGTRLLVL.

J is TRBJ2-2 and V is TRBV9; tentative D call: TRBD1 (6 bases). The germline V gene has CDR1 SGDLS and CDR2 YYNGEE. V lost 0 bases and J 2 bases, leaving 20 bases between the germline ends. The CDR3 spans 19 residues. CDR3 residues: CASSVGSGMGAGNTGELFF. CDR3 in DNA: TGTGCCAGCAGCGTAGGGTCTGGGATGGGGGCAGGCAACACCGGGGAGCTGTTTTTT.

V usage is TRBV30 and J usage is TRBJ1-2; D uncertain. V dropped 0 bases and J dropped 8 bases, with 16 bases sitting between them. The CDR3 contains 14 residues. CDR1 and CDR2 (germline): GTSNPN, SVGIG (reference sequence). The CDR3, as DNA: TGTGCCTGGAGTGTACTCCCTGACCGACCCGGCTACACCTTC. It encodes CAWSVLPDRPGYTF.

V gene TRBV19 combines with J gene TRBJ2-2, with 9 bases that match TRBD1. After removal of 5 bases from V and 7 bases from J, the junction contained 14 bases not matched to a gene. The CDR3 spans 17 residues. Germline V gene data show CDR1 as LNHDA and CDR2 as SQIVND (reference sequence). The CDR3 DNA reads as TGTGCCAGTAGTCGGGACAGGGTTGCGGGAGACCACGGGGAGCTGTTTTTT. It specifies CASSRDRVAGDHGELFF.

The V call is TRBV6-5, the J call TRBJ2-3, with TRBD1 matching over 11 bases. The CDR3 runs 13 residues. Germline CDR1 reads MNHEY; CDR2 reads SVGAGI. V lost 5 bases and J lost 8; bases outside the gene matches: 3. CDR3 residues: CASSRGQGGTQYF. The DNA for the CDR3 is TGTGCCAGCAGTAGGGGACAGGGGGGTACGCAGTATTTT.

The V call is TRBV7-3, the J call TRBJ1-2; perhaps TRBD1 as D (5 bases). This CDR3 spans 14 amino acids. With 5 bases removed from V and 2 bases from J, the gap between germline ends came to 12 bases. Germline V gives CDR1 SGHTA, CDR2 FQGTGA. CDR3 nucleotides: TGTGCCAGCAGCCCCACAGGTTTAAACTATGGCTACACCTTC. Protein product: CASSPTGLNYGYTF. Full variable domain (remainder filled in from reference TRBV7-3 and TRBJ1-2): GAGVSQTPSNKVTEKGKYVELRCDPISGHTALYWYRQSLGQGPEFLIYFQGTGAADDSGLPNDRFFAVRPEGSVSTLKIQRTERGDSAVYLCASSPTGLNYGYTFGSGTRLTVV.

The genes are TRBV3-1 (or the pseudogene TRBV3-2) and TRBJ1-2; perhaps TRBD1 as D (6 bases). Germline V gives CDR1 LGHDT, CDR2 YNNKEL (reference sequence). Trimming removed 4 bases from V and 6 bases from J, with 21 bases in between. The CDR3 has 16 amino acids. The CDR3 DNA is TGTGCCAGCAGCCGAACGTCGAGGACAGCTCTAGATGGCTACACCTTC. The encoded protein is CASSRTSRTALDGYTF.

In this sample, this clone turned up once. V gene TRBV6-5 combines with J gene TRBJ1-4; no firm D call. Germline CDR1 MNHEY, CDR2 SVGAGI. The CDR3 length is 15 residues. V lost 3 bases and J 0 bases, leaving 8 bases between the germline ends. The CDR3 reads CASSYQVATNEKLFF. Written as DNA, the CDR3 is TGTGCCAGCAGTTATCAGGTTGCAACTAATGAAAAACTGTTTTTT.

The chain is built from TRBV19 and TRBJ1-2; D is unresolved. From germline, CDR1 is LNHDA and CDR2 SQIVND (reference sequence). The V end lost 3 bases, the J end lost 6 bases, and 17 bases lay between the germline ends. There are 15 residues in the CDR3. The DNA of the CDR3 is TGTGCCAGTAGTATCCGGTACACGACGGAGGATGGCTACACCTTC. This sequence encodes CASSIRYTTEDGYTF.

The DNA of the CDR3 is TGTGCCAGCAGTTACTCCGGGACCTACGAGCAGTACTTC. Translating it yields CASSYSGTYEQYF. The genes are TRBV6-5 and TRBJ2-7; possibly TRBD2 for D (5 bases). The ends were cut back, 0 bases at V and 2 bases at J, with 5 bases in the middle. CDR3 length: 13 residues. Per the germline V gene, CDR1 is MNHEY and CDR2 is SVGAGI.

The rearrangement links TRBV19 to TRBJ2-5, with no clear D. Germline lookup yields CDR1 LNHDA and CDR2 SQIVND (reference sequence). Trimming took 3 bases from V and 5 from J, leaving 19 bases between them. This CDR3 region has 16 residues. The CDR3 reads CASSIGRNDGLETQYF. The CDR3, as DNA: TGTGCCAGTAGTATCGGCAGGAATGACGGGCTGGAGACCCAGTACTTC.

CDR3 region: CASSVGFVAFF. The CDR3 region has the DNA TGTGCCAGCAGCGTAGGGTTTGTAGCTTTCTTT. This chain joins TRBV5-6 and TRBJ1-1; D ambiguous. Between the trimmed V and J ends, which lost 4 bases and 10 bases, there was a span of 11 bases. The germline V gene encodes CDR1 SGHDT and CDR2 YYEEEE. This CDR3 contains 11 residues.

The chain links TRBV5-1 to TRBJ1-1, with D possibly TRBD1 on 6 matching bases. The CDR3 totals 13 residues. The germline V and J ends were trimmed by 4 bases and 11 bases, with 18 bases remaining between them. Per germline, CDR1 SGHRS and CDR2 YFSETQ. The CDR3 nucleotides are TGCGCCAGCAGCCCGAGGGGGGGTCCGACGGCTTTCTTT. As protein: CASSPRGGPTAFF.